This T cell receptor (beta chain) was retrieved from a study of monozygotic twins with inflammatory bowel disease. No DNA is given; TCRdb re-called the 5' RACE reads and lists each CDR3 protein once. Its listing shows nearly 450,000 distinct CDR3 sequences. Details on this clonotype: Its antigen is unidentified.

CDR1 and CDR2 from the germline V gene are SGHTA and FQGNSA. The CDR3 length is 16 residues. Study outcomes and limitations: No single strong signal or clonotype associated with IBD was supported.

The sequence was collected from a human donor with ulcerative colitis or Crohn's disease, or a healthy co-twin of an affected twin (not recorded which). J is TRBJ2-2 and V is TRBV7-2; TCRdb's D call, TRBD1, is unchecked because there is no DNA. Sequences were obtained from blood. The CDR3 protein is CASSSWGRANTGELFF.